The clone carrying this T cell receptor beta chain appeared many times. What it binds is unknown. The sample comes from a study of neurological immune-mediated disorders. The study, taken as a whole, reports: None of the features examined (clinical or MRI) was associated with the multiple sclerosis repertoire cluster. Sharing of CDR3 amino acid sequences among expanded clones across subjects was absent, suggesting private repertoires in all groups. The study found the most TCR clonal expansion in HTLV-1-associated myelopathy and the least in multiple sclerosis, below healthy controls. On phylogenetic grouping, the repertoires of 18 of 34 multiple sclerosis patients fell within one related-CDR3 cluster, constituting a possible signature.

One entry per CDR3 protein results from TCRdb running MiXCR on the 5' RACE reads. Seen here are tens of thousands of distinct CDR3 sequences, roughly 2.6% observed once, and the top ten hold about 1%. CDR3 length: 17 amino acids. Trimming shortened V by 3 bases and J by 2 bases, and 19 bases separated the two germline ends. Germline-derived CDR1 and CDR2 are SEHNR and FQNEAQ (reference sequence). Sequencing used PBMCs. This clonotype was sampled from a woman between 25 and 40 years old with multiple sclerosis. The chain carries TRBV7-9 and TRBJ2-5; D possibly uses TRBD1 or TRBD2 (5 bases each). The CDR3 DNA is TGTGCCAGCAGCTTCGGATGGAAAGGGACCGTACAAGAGACCCAGTACTTC. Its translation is CASSFGWKGTVQETQYF. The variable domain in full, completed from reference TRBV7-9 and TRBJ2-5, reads DTGVSQNPRHKITKRGQNVTFRCDPISEHNRLYWYRQTLGQGPEFLTYFQNEAQLEKSRLLSDRFSAERPKGSFSTLEIQRTEQGDSAMYLCASSFGWKGTVQETQYFGPGTRLLVL.